Below are 21 T cell receptor beta chains sequenced from a single sample in a study of blood T cell repertoires in COVID-19. Assay used: immunoSEQ multiplex PCR; TCRdb lists only in-frame clones, some missing. The table lists 200,000 or so clones, 83% of them singletons. Sequenced material: PBMCs or T cells enriched from blood (not recorded which). Every receptor here comes from a woman in her fifties or sixties who had been exposed to COVID-19.

This CDR3 reads CASSAPRGSGANVLTF. The CDR3 DNA is TGTGCCAGCAGCGCCCCAAGGGGCTCTGGGGCCAACGTCCTGACTTTC. The chain employs TRBV11-2 and TRBJ2-6, with D tentatively TRBD1 (5 bases). The CDR3 consists of 16 residues. Germline CDR1 SGHAT, CDR2 FQNNGV. Between the trimmed V and J ends, which lost 5 bases and 0 bases, there was a span of 11 bases.

The rearrangement links TRBV19 to TRBJ1-1, with unresolved D. Per the germline V gene, CDR1 is LNHDA and CDR2 is SQIVND (reference sequence). This CDR3 has 13 residues. The V end was cut by 7 bases, the J end by 5 bases, with 14 bases between. In DNA, the CDR3 is TGTGCCAGTAACCAGCGGGCCGGGACTGAAGCTTTCTTT. It codes for CASNQRAGTEAFF.

This clone was observed a single time. The chain uses TRBV5-5 and TRBJ1-3; weak D call: TRBD1 (6 bases). Germline V gives CDR1 SGHKS, CDR2 YYEKEE (reference sequence). With 0 bases removed from V and 4 bases from J, the gap between germline ends came to 14 bases. The CDR3 sequence is 16 residues long. For the CDR3, the DNA is TGTGCCAGCAGCTTGGCGACCTACAGGGAAGGAAACACCATATATTTT. Translation: CASSLATYREGNTIYF.

The chain carries TRBV3-1 (or the pseudogene TRBV3-2) and TRBJ1-2; 8 bases agree with TRBD1. With V trimmed by 0 bases and J by 14 bases, 5 bases remained unmatched. In germline, CDR1 is LGHDT, CDR2 YNNKEL (reference sequence). The CDR3 has 12 amino acids. CDR3 DNA sequence: TGTGCCAGCAGCCAAGAGGACAGGGCAAATACCTTC. Translated: CASSQEDRANTF.

This clone was found once. The gene calls are TRBV10-3 and TRBJ2-6; D unresolved. Germline V gene sequence: CDR1 ENHRY, CDR2 SYGVKD. V gave up 2 bases and J gave up 4 bases, with 6 bases separating them. The CDR3 consists of 14 residues. The CDR3 nucleotides read TGTGCCATCAGTGAGGCCACAGGGGCCAACGTCCTGACTTTC. Amino acid sequence: CAISEATGANVLTF.

This clone was detected only once. The rearrangement uses TRBV30 and TRBJ1-5, with 7 bases that match TRBD1. The CDR3 runs to 17 residues. Unmatched junction bases numbered 11, after V lost 1 base and J lost 2 bases. Germline-derived CDR1 and CDR2 are GTSNPN and SVGIG (reference sequence). The CDR3 coding sequence is TGTGCCTGGAGTGGCCCGGGACAGCCGAGAGGCAATCAGCCCCAGCATTTT. Its translation: CAWSGPGQPRGNQPQHF. Looking up the rest from reference TRBV30 and TRBJ1-5 gives the full variable domain: SQTIHQWPATLVQPVGSPLSLECTVEGTSNPNLYWYRQAAGRGLQLLFYSVGIGQISSEVPQNLSASRPQDRQFILSSKKLLLSDSGFYLCAWSGPGQPRGNQPQHFGDGTRLSIL.

The V call is TRBV6-4, the J call TRBJ1-2; 7 bases map to TRBD1. The CDR3 extends over 14 amino acids. From germline, CDR1 is MRHNA and CDR2 SNTAGT. V trimming: 6 bases; J trimming: 6 bases; junction bases outside the gene matches: 10. CDR3 bases: TGTGCCAGCAGCCAGGGGGTAGGAATGGATGGCTACACCTTC. Residues: CASSQGVGMDGYTF.

This chain connects TRBV6-5 to TRBJ2-7; 13 bases line up with TRBD2. Germline CDR1 and CDR2: MNHEY and SVGAGI. This CDR3 comprises 14 residues. J was trimmed by 1 base and V by 6 bases; bases with no gene match: 0. The CDR3 sequence is CASRTSGRSYEQYF. CDR3 nucleotides: TGTGCCAGCAGGACTAGCGGGAGGTCCTACGAGCAGTACTTC.

J is TRBJ2-2 and V is TRBV5-4; 7 positions match TRBD1. CDR3 size: 16 residues. CDR1 is SGHNT, CDR2 YYREEE, per germline (reference sequence). With V trimmed by 5 bases and J by 1 base, 8 bases remained unmatched. The CDR3 region has the DNA TGTGCCAGCAGACCCCCCACAGGGGAGAACACCGGGGAGCTGTTTTTT. Protein sequence: CASRPPTGENTGELFF.

This clone came up once. The chain's CDR3 is CASSFTGFQNYGYTF. CDR3 DNA: TGTGCCAGCAGTTTTACAGGGTTCCAAAACTATGGCTACACCTTC. The chain combines TRBV6-2 or TRBV6-3 with TRBJ1-2, with D possibly TRBD1 on 6 matching bases. This CDR3 contains 15 residues. The V and J ends lost 4 bases and 2 bases respectively, with 14 bases between them. Germline V CDR1 and CDR2: MNHEY, SVGEGT.

The V call is TRBV19, the J call TRBJ1-5, with 7 bases that match TRBD1. Germline CDR1 LNHDA, CDR2 SQIVND (reference sequence). V lost 11 bases to trimming and J lost 3 bases; unmatched junction nucleotides: 10. CDR3 length equals 14 residues. The CDR3 nucleotides are TGTGCCGGGAAACGGACAGGTCCCAATCAGCCCCAGCATTTT. Its translation is CAGKRTGPNQPQHF.

As DNA, the CDR3 is TGTGCCAGCAGCCCCAGGACAGATACGCAGTATTTT. It specifies CASSPRTDTQYF. The rearrangement links TRBV9 to TRBJ2-3; unclear D gene. Germline V gene sequence: CDR1 SGDLS, CDR2 YYNGEE. The V end was cut by 4 bases, the J end by 3 bases, with 6 bases between. The CDR3 has 12 amino acids.

The chain joins TRBV5-4 to TRBJ2-7; TRBD2 matches 9 bases. Germline V gives CDR1 SGHNT, CDR2 YYREEE (reference sequence). V shed 1 base, J shed 5 bases, and the junction held 7 bases outside the gene matches. The CDR3 has 15 amino acids. CDR3 nucleotides: TGTGCCAGCAGCTTGCCAGCGGGGGGTCTTAACGAGCAGTACTTC. Translated, it gives CASSLPAGGLNEQYF. Full variable domain (remainder filled in from reference TRBV5-4 and TRBJ2-7): ETGVTQSPTHLIKTRGQQVTLRCSSQSGHNTVSWYQQALGQGPQFIFQYYREEENGRGNFPPRFSGLQFPNYSSELNVNALELDDSALYLCASSLPAGGLNEQYFGPGTRLTVT.

The CDR3 DNA reads as TGTGCCAGCAGCTTAATTTCGGGAGGAGAGCAGTACTTC. Protein: CASSLISGGEQYF. V and J are TRBV7-3 and TRBJ2-7; 7 bases align to TRBD2. The CDR3 covers 13 residues. Germline trimming cut 1 base from V and 7 bases from J; bases unmatched to any gene: 4. From germline, CDR1 is SGHTA and CDR2 FQGTGA.

The J gene is TRBJ2-3, the V gene TRBV7-2, with 15 bases aligning to TRBD2. Germline V gene lookup returns CDR1 SGHTA and CDR2 FQGNSA. The CDR3 spans 16 residues. With V trimmed by 4 bases and J by 4 bases, 3 bases remained unmatched. CDR3 DNA sequence: TGTGCCAGCAGCTCCGGACTAGCGGGGGGGGCAGATACGCAGTATTTT. This encodes CASSSGLAGGADTQYF.

The chain is built from TRBV6-1 and TRBJ2-2; 7 nucleotides align to TRBD2. Germline CDR1 reads MNHNS; CDR2 reads SASEGT. This CDR3 is 13 amino acids long. Germline trimming cut 8 bases from V and 3 bases from J; bases unmatched to any gene: 3. CDR3 in amino acids: CASGGVYTGELFF. CDR3 coding DNA: TGTGCCAGCGGGGGGGTGTACACCGGGGAGCTGTTTTTT.

In its sample, this clone was seen a few times. The rearrangement links TRBV19 to TRBJ1-5; the D is unclear. Germline CDR1 and CDR2: LNHDA and SQIVND (reference sequence). The V end was cut by 3 bases, the J end by 2 bases, with 20 bases between. This CDR3 comprises 18 residues. This CDR3 reads CASSITTLGGGGNQPQHF. CDR3 DNA: TGTGCCAGTAGTATTACGACACTCGGAGGAGGCGGCAATCAGCCCCAGCATTTT. The whole variable domain, remainder taken from reference TRBV19 and TRBJ1-5, is DGGITQSPKYLFRKEGQNVTLSCEQNLNHDAMYWYRQDPGQGLRLIYYSQIVNDFQKGDIAEGYSVSREKKESFPLTVTSAQKNPTAFYLCASSITTLGGGGNQPQHFGDGTRLSIL.

The V and J genes are TRBV19 and TRBJ2-1, with a possible D match to TRBD2 (7 bases). The CDR3 totals 16 residues. Deletions cut 7 bases from V and 7 bases from J, with 23 bases between. From germline, CDR1 is LNHDA and CDR2 SQIVND (reference sequence). CDR3 sequence reads: CASTSLGGAPGNEQFF. In DNA, the CDR3 is TGTGCCAGTACCTCCTTGGGGGGGGCGCCGGGGAATGAGCAGTTCTTC.

This sequence joins TRBV12-5 and TRBJ2-3; weak D call: TRBD2 (6 bases). The CDR3 runs 14 residues. Germline-derived CDR1 and CDR2 are LGHNT and FRNRAP. V was trimmed by 4 bases and J by 0 bases, leaving 8 bases between them. CDR3 amino acids: CASGWGTSTDTQYF. As DNA, the CDR3 is TGTGCTAGTGGTTGGGGGACTAGCACAGATACGCAGTATTTT.

The chain is built from TRBV5-6 and TRBJ2-3, with 11 nucleotides matching TRBD1. CDR1 is SGHDT and CDR2 is YYEEEE in the germline V gene. The CDR3 totals 16 residues. V lost 4 bases to trimming and J lost 5 bases; unmatched junction nucleotides: 9. Written as DNA, the CDR3 is TGTGCCAGCAGCACGAGGACAGGGGGCTTAGGAGATACGCAGTATTTT. Encoded protein: CASSTRTGGLGDTQYF. Together with reference TRBV5-6 and TRBJ2-3, the CDR3 gives the full variable domain: DAGVTQSPTHLIKTRGQQVTLRCSPKSGHDTVSWYQQALGQGPQFIFQYYEEEERQRGNFPDRFSGHQFPNYSSELNVNALLLGDSALYLCASSTRTGGLGDTQYFGPGTRLTVL.

In its sample, this clone was seen once. Here the CDR3 reads CASSRGGGNGYTF. CDR3 coding DNA: TGTGCCAGCAGCCGGGGTGGAGGAAATGGCTACACCTTC. The chain uses TRBV9 and TRBJ1-2; no firm D call. Trimming removed 4 bases from V and 6 bases from J, with 13 bases in between. From germline, CDR1 is SGDLS and CDR2 YYNGEE. The CDR3 length is 13 residues. The full variable domain, its missing parts supplied by reference TRBV9 and TRBJ1-2, is DSGVTQTPKHLITATGQRVTLRCSPRSGDLSVYWYQQSLDQGLQFLIQYYNGEERAKGNILERFSAQQFPDLHSELNLSSLELGDSALYFCASSRGGGNGYTFGSGTRLTVV.